The 2 T cell receptor beta chains presented below share a single source sample, sequenced in a study of OX40 agonist ivuxolimab in advanced cancers. Method: immunoSEQ multiplex PCR; TCRdb's copy keeps in-frame clones and lacks some. Among about 77,000 clones listed, 80% to 95% were seen once. The sequenced sample was CD4+ or CD8+ T cells sorted from blood, obtained in a trial of the OX40 agonist ivuxolimab. The source is an adult with an advanced solid tumor such as melanoma, head and neck, liver or kidney cancer.

The rearrangement uses TRBV19 and TRBJ2-6, with TRBD1 matching 8 bases. Germline CDR1 reads LNHDA; CDR2 reads SQIVND (reference sequence). The CDR3 length is 18 residues. With 6 bases clipped from V and 1 base from J, the junction kept 11 bases outside the gene matches. The CDR3: CASRPTGTGVSGANVLTF. The CDR3 nucleotides are TGTGCCAGTAGACCCACCGGGACAGGCGTTTCTGGGGCCAACGTCCTGACTTTC.

V gene TRBV11-2 combines with J gene TRBJ2-3; D unresolved. The V gene lost 2 bases and the J gene lost 0 bases, with 9 bases spanning the gap. Germline V gene data show CDR1 as SGHAT and CDR2 as FQNNGV. This CDR3 is built from 15 residues. CDR3 sequence reads: CASSLNWGSTDTQYF. The DNA for the CDR3 is TGTGCCAGCAGCTTAAACTGGGGAAGCACAGATACGCAGTATTTT.